Listed below are T cell receptor beta chains from one sample, sequenced in a study of T-cell memory formation after mild COVID-19. Each CDR3 protein is one row after TCRdb ran MiXCR on the 5' RACE reads. The sample records fewer than 700,000 distinct CDR3 sequences, less than 25% being singletons. The sequenced sample consisted of PBMCs or a T cell subset sorted from them (not recorded which). These receptors originate from an adult woman who had mild COVID-19 (a few samples of this study predate the infection). Cell type and time point are not known. The CDR3 runs from the conserved cysteine through the conserved F or W. A D gene is named only where the DNA matches it firmly. Clone sizes are given selectively: once, few, many, or a class where the clone is expanded.

j_call clone_size d_call v_call cdr3_aa cdr3_nt
TRBJ1-4 . TRBD1 TRBV5-1 CASSSRDSGFGATNEKLFF TGCGCCAGCAGCTCCCGGGACAGTGGGTTTGGGGCAACTAATGAAAAACTGTTTTTT
TRBJ1-2 once TRBD1 TRBV11-3 CASSQGQGAFLKYGYTF TGTGCCAGCAGCCAAGGACAGGGGGCCTTCCTTAAGTATGGCTACACCTTC
TRBJ1-1 . TRBD1 TRBV5-1 CASSLGGQHMNTEAFF TGCGCCAGCAGCTTGGGGGGACAGCACATGAACACTGAAGCTTTCTTT
TRBJ2-7 . . TRBV6-5 CASTGGDEQYF TGTGCCAGCACAGGTGGGGACGAGCAGTACTTC
TRBJ1-1 . TRBD1 TRBV5-6 CASSQGQGDTEAFF TGTGCCAGCAGCCAGGGACAGGGGGACACTGAAGCTTTCTTT
TRBJ1-5 . . TRBV18 CASSPPVAPSHNQPQHF TGTGCCAGCTCACCACCGGTGGCCCCCAGCCACAATCAGCCCCAGCATTTT
TRBJ1-6 . TRBD1 TRBV11-2 CASSPRGGGGSPLHF TGTGCCAGCAGCCCCAGAGGAGGGGGCGGGTCACCCCTCCACTTT
TRBJ1-5 . . TRBV18 CASSPGEKYQPQHF TGTGCCAGCTCACCAGGGGAGAAGTATCAGCCCCAGCATTTT
TRBJ1-1 few . TRBV12-3/TRBV12-4 CASSSIDGGGTEAFF TGTGCCAGCAGTTCTATAGACGGAGGAGGCACTGAAGCTTTCTTT
TRBJ1-4 few . TRBV25-1 CASRKTYPNEKLFF TGTGCCAGCCGCAAGACATACCCTAATGAAAAACTGTTTTTT
TRBJ1-2 few . TRBV2 CASSESQRVYGYTF TGTGCCAGCAGTGAGTCACAGCGTGTCTATGGCTACACCTTC
TRBJ2-3 once . TRBV9 CASSDQTGAGTDTQYF TGTGCCAGCAGCGACCAAACGGGAGCCGGCACAGATACGCAGTATTTT
TRBJ2-7 . . TRBV5-1 CASSLASGLGIYEQYF TGCGCCAGCAGCTTGGCCTCCGGACTCGGTATCTACGAGCAGTACTTC
TRBJ1-3 . TRBD1 TRBV4-3 CASSQDEGTGLGNTIYF TGCGCCAGCAGCCAAGATGAAGGGACAGGGTTAGGAAACACCATATATTTT
TRBJ2-7 few . TRBV20-1 CSAHGVSYEQYF TGCAGTGCCCACGGAGTCTCCTACGAGCAGTACTTC
TRBJ1-1 . . TRBV11-3 CASSRGGARMNTEAFF TGTGCCAGCAGTCGAGGCGGCGCTCGTATGAACACTGAAGCTTTCTTT
TRBJ2-3 . TRBD2 TRBV20-1 CSARGGLAGESTDTQYF TGCAGTGCTAGAGGAGGACTAGCGGGAGAGAGCACAGATACGCAGTATTTT
TRBJ2-2 . TRBD1 TRBV20-1 CSARTGPTGELFF TGCAGTGCTCGGACAGGGCCCACCGGGGAGCTGTTTTTT
TRBJ2-2 . . TRBV29-1 CSVEVGVGELFF TGCAGCGTTGAAGTGGGAGTCGGGGAGCTGTTTTTT
TRBJ2-2 few . TRBV9 CASSRGGQGPGELFF TGTGCCAGCAGCCGGGGGGGACAGGGCCCCGGGGAGCTGTTTTTT
TRBJ2-5 . . TRBV7-9 CASSWGHTETQYF TGTGCCAGCAGCTGGGGCCATACAGAGACCCAGTACTTC
TRBJ1-2 . . TRBV19 CASSTSGHAGSYGYTF TGTGCCAGTAGTACCTCAGGACATGCCGGGTCCTATGGCTACACCTTC
TRBJ1-2 . TRBD1 TRBV29-1 CSGSQGEGYGYTF TGCAGCGGCTCCCAGGGGGAAGGCTATGGCTACACCTTC
TRBJ2-1 . TRBD1 TRBV4-1 CASSPPLDRGNEQFF TGCGCCAGCAGCCCTCCCTTGGACAGGGGAAATGAGCAGTTCTTC
TRBJ1-2 few . TRBV27 CASSWAGGTNYGYTF TGTGCCAGCAGTTGGGCTGGGGGGACGAACTATGGCTACACCTTC
TRBJ2-2 . . TRBV2 CASSEMGSIKTGELFF TGTGCCAGCAGTGAGATGGGTTCCATAAAAACCGGGGAGCTGTTTTTT
TRBJ1-1 . . TRBV27 CASSRIERPDAEAFF TGTGCCAGCAGTCGGATAGAGAGGCCCGACGCTGAAGCTTTCTTT
TRBJ2-2 few . TRBV12-3/TRBV12-4 CASSSSPGELFF TGTGCCAGCAGTTCGTCCCCCGGGGAGCTGTTTTTT
TRBJ2-7 few TRBD2 TRBV4-3 CASSTRLADLYEQYF TGCGCCAGCAGCACCCGACTAGCGGATCTCTACGAGCAGTACTTC
TRBJ1-5 . TRBD1 TRBV20-1 CSARDRGTVRQPQHF TGCAGTGCTAGAGACAGAGGGACAGTGCGTCAGCCCCAGCATTTT
TRBJ2-3 many . TRBV24-1 CATSHTDTQYF TGTGCCACCTCGCACACAGATACGCAGTATTTT
TRBJ1-3 . . TRBV6-1 CASSEHRGNTIYF TGTGCCAGCAGTGAACACAGGGGAAACACCATATATTTT
TRBJ2-3 few TRBD2 TRBV6-5 CASSPPKRGYTDTQYF TGTGCCAGCAGCCCCCCCAAGCGGGGGTACACAGATACGCAGTATTTT
TRBJ2-1 . TRBD2 TRBV4-3 CASSHGGGFLLNEQFF TGCGCCAGCAGCCACGGGGGGGGGTTCCTGCTCAATGAGCAGTTCTTC
TRBJ2-5 few . TRBV9 CASSVEAVQETQYF TGTGCCAGCAGCGTAGAAGCGGTCCAAGAGACCCAGTACTTC